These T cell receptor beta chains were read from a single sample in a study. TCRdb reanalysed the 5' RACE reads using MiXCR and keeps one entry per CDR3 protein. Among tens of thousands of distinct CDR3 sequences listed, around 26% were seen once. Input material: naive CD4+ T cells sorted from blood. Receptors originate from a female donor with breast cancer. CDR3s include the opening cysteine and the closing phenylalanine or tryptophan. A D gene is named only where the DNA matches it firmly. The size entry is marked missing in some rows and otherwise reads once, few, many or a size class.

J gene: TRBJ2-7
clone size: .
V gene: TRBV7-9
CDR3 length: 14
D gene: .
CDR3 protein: CARSLASDTYEQYF
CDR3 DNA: TGTGCCAGAAGCTTAGCGTCGGACACCTACGAGCAGTACTTC

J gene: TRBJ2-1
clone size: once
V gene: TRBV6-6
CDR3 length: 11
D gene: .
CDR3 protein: CASGASNEQFF
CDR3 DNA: TGTGCCAGCGGAGCTTCCAATGAGCAGTTCTTC

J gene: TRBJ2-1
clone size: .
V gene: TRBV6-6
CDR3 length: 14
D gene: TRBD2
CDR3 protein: CASQTSGRSDEQFF
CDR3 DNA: TGTGCCAGCCAGACTAGCGGGAGGAGTGATGAGCAGTTCTTC

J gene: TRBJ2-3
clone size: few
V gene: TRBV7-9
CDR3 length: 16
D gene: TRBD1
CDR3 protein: CASSGKGQGKAGTQYF
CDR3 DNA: TGTGCCAGCAGCGGGAAGGGACAGGGCAAAGCTGGAACGCAGTATTTT

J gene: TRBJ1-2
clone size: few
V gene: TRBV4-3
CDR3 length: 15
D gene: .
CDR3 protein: CASSQDRIAFYGYTF
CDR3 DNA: TGCGCCAGCAGCCAAGATCGTATAGCGTTCTATGGCTACACCTTC

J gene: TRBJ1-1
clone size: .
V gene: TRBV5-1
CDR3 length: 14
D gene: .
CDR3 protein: CASSSIGRNTEAFF
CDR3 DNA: TGCGCCAGCAGCTCGATAGGGAGGAACACTGAAGCTTTCTTT

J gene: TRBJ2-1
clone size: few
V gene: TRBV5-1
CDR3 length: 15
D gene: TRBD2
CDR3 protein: CASSLGLAGSNEQFF
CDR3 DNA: TGCGCCAGCAGCTTGGGACTAGCGGGAAGCAATGAGCAGTTCTTC

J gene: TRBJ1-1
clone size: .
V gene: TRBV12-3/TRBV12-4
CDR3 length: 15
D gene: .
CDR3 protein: CASSYSTGMNTEAFF
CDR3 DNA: TGTGCCAGCAGTTACTCTACAGGGATGAACACTGAAGCTTTCTTT

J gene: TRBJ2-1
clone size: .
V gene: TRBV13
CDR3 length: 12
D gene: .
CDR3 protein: CASSLASNEQFF
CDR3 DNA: TGTGCCAGCAGCTTAGCGAGCAATGAGCAGTTCTTC

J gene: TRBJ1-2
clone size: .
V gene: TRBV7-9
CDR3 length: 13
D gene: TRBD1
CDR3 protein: CASSAQGRHGYTF
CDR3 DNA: TGTGCCAGCAGCGCACAGGGGAGGCATGGCTACACCTTC

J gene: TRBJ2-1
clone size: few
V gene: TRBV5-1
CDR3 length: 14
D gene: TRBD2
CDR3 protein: CASSGDGEYNEQFF
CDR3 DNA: TGCGCATCAAGCGGGGATGGGGAGTACAATGAGCAGTTCTTC

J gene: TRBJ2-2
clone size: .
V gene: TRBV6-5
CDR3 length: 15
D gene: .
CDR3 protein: CASIYSYPGPGELFF
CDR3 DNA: TGTGCCAGCATTTACTCCTATCCCGGACCCGGGGAGCTGTTTTTT

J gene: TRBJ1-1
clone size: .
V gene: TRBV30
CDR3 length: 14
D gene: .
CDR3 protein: CAWSVPGVKTEAFF
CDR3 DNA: TGTGCCTGGAGTGTACCGGGGGTGAAAACTGAAGCTTTCTTT

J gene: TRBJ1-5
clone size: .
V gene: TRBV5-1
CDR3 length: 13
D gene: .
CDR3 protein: CASSLDPNQPQHF
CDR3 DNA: TGCGCCAGCAGCTTGGACCCCAATCAGCCCCAGCATTTT

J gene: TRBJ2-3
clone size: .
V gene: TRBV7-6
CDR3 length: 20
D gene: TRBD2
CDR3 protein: CASSSGLSSGRPTSTDTQYF
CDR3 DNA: TGTGCCAGCAGCTCCGGATTGTCTAGCGGGAGACCCACTAGCACAGATACGCAGTATTTT

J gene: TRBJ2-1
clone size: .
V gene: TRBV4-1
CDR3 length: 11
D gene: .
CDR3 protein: CASSQAGEQFF
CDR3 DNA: TGCGCCAGCAGCCAAGCCGGCGAGCAGTTCTTC

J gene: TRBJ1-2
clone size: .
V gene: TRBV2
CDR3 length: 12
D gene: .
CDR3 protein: CASSLTGEVYTF
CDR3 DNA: TGTGCCAGCAGCCTGACGGGGGAGGTCTACACCTTC

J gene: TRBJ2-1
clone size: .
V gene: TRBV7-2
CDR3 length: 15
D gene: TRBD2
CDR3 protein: CASRASGRAYNEQFF
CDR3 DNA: TGTGCCAGCAGAGCTAGCGGGAGGGCCTACAATGAGCAGTTCTTC

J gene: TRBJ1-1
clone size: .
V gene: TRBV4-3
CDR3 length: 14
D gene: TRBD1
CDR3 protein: CASSPGQQNTEAFF
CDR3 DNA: TGCGCCAGCAGCCCGGGACAGCAAAACACTGAAGCTTTCTTT

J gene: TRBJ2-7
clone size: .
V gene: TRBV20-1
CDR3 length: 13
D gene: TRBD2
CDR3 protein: CSAGGRALYEQYF
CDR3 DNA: TGCAGTGCTGGAGGGAGGGCCCTATACGAGCAGTACTTC

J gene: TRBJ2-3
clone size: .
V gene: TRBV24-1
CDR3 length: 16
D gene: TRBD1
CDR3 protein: CATSDAGTATQDTLYF
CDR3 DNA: TGTGCCACCAGTGATGCCGGGACAGCTACCCAAGATACGCTGTATTTT

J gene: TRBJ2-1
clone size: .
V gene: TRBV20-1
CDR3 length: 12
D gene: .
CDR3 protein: CSAGLSYNEQFF
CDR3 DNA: TGCAGTGCTGGATTATCCTACAATGAGCAGTTCTTC

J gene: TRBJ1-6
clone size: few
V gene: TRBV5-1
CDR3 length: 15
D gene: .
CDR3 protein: CASSTGESSGSPLHF
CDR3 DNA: TGCGCCAGCAGCACCGGGGAGTCCAGCGGTTCACCCCTCCACTTT

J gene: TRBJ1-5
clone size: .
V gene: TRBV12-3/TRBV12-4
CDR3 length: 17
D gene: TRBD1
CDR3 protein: CASSFGQAEYSNQPQHF
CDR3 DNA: TGTGCCAGCAGCTTCGGACAGGCTGAATATAGCAATCAGCCCCAGCATTTT

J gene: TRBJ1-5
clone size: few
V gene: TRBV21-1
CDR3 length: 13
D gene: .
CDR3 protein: CASINRVGQPQHF
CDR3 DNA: TGTGCCAGCATCAACAGGGTAGGTCAGCCCCAGCATTTT

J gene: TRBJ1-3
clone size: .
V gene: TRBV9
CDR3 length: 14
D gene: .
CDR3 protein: CASSLDTSGNTIYF
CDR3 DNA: TGTGCCAGCAGCCTGGACACCTCTGGAAACACCATATATTTT

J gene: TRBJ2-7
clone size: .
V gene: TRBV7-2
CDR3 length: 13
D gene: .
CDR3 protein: CASSLTGAYEQYF
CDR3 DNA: TGTGCCAGCAGCTTAACGGGAGCCTACGAGCAGTACTTC

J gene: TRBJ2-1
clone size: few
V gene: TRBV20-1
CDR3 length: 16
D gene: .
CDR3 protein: CSARDQGQTYYNEQFF
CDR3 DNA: TGCAGTGCTAGAGATCAAGGACAGACATACTACAATGAGCAGTTCTTC

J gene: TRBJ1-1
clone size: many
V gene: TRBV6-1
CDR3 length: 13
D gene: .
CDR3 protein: CASSTVVTTEAFF
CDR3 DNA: TGTGCCAGCAGCACCGTTGTGACCACTGAAGCTTTCTTT

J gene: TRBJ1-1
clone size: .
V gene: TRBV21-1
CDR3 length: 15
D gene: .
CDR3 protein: CASSKGYHNPDRAFF
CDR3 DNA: TGTGCCAGCAGCAAAGGATACCACAACCCCGATAGGGCTTTCTTT

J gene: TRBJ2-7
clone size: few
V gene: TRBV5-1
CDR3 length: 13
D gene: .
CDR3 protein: CASSLQARGEQYF
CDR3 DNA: TGCGCCAGCAGCTTACAGGCAAGGGGGGAGCAGTACTTC

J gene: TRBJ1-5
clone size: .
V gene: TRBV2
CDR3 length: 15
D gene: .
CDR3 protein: CASSDTQGHHQPQHF
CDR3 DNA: TGTGCCAGCAGTGATACGCAGGGTCATCATCAGCCCCAGCATTTT

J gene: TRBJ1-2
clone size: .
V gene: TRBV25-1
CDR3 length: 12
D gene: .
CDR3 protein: CASSEYRWGYTF
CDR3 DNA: TGTGCCAGCAGTGAATATCGCTGGGGCTACACCTTC

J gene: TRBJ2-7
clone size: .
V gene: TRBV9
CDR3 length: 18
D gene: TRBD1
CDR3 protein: CASSASQNLAGQGYEQYF
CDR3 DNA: TGTGCCAGCAGCGCTTCTCAGAATTTGGCGGGACAGGGCTACGAGCAGTACTTC

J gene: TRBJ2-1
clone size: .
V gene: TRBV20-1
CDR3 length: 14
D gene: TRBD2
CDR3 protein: CSARDGRADNEQFF
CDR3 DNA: TGCAGTGCTAGGGACGGGAGGGCCGACAATGAGCAGTTCTTC

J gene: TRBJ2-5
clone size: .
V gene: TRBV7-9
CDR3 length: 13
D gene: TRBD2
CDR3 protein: CASRRGDQETQYF
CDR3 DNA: TGTGCCAGCAGGCGGGGGGACCAAGAGACCCAGTACTTC

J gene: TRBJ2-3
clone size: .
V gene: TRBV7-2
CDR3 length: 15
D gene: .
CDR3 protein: CASSFYMGSTDTQYF
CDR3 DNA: TGTGCCAGCAGCTTCTATATGGGCTCCACAGATACGCAGTATTTT

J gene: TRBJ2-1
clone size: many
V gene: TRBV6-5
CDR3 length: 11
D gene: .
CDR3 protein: CAARNRVEQFF
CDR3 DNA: TGTGCCGCGCGTAACCGAGTGGAGCAGTTCTTC

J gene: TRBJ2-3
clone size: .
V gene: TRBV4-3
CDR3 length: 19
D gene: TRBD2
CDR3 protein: CASSQDKTSGRVHTDTQYF
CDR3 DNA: TGCGCCAGCAGCCAAGATAAGACTAGCGGGAGGGTTCACACAGATACGCAGTATTTT

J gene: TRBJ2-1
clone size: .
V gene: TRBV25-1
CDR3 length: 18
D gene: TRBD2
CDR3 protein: CASRRSSGGLSSYNEQFF
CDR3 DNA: TGTGCCAGCAGAAGGAGTAGCGGGGGGCTAAGCTCCTACAATGAGCAGTTCTTC

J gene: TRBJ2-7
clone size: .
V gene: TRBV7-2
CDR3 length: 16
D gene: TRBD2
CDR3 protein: CASSLGPSGPAYEQYF
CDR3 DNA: TGTGCCAGCAGCTTAGGGCCTAGCGGGCCCGCCTACGAGCAGTACTTC

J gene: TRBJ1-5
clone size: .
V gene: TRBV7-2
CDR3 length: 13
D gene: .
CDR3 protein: CASSSDNNQPQHF
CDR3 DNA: TGTGCCAGCAGCTCGGACAACAATCAGCCCCAGCATTTT

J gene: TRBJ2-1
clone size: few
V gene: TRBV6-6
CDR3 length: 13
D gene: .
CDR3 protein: CASSPRGNNEQFF
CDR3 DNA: TGTGCCAGCAGTCCCCGGGGAAACAATGAGCAGTTCTTC

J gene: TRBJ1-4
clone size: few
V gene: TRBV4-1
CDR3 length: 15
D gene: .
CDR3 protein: CASSRGLGTNEKLFF
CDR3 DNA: TGCGCCAGCAGCCGAGGCCTGGGGACAAATGAAAAACTGTTTTTT

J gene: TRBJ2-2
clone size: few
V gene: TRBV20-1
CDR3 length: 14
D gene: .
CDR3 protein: CSTTQGSNTGELFF
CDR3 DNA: TGCAGTACCACCCAGGGGTCGAACACCGGGGAGCTGTTTTTT